This T cell receptor (beta chain) emerged from a study of cytomegalovirus exposure and HLA in healthy donors. PCR primers comprised 60 Vbeta and 13 Jbeta primers. Measured with immunoSEQ multiplex PCR; TCRdb has only the in-frame clones, and not every one. The data hold 74,000 or so clones, with 70% to 85% observed a single time. Trimming cost V 4 bases and J 4 bases, with 23 bases left between them. This CDR3 is 17 amino acids long. Germline CDR1 reads SGHTA; CDR2 reads FQGNSA. The study, taken as a whole, reports: Some V segments, including TRBV6-2 and TRBV6-3, were excluded as indistinguishable. After further analysis at a later stage, 17,000 or so TCR beta sequences were associated with HLA alleles at 0.05 false discovery rate. In a later analysis, parvovirus B19, influenza, CMV and Epstein-Barr virus appeared linked to several top co-occurrence clusters.

Remarks on this clone: Antigen specificity is unknown.

The sequenced sample consisted of PBMCs. The clonotype was recovered from a woman aged 40 to 50 in good health and CMV-seronegative. The chain recombines TRBV7-2 with TRBJ2-7; the D is unclear. The CDR3, as DNA: TGTGCCAGCAGCTGGATCACCGGGTCCGGAAGATTATACGAGCAGTACTTC. This encodes CASSWITGSGRLYEQYF.